This TCR beta chain was retrieved from a study of CD8 T cells in ankylosing spondylitis. One entry per CDR3 protein results from TCRdb running MiXCR on the 5' RACE reads. The sample yields 200,000 to 300,000 distinct CDR3 sequences, about 10% seen once. The length of the CDR3 is 13 residues. Germline loops: CDR1 SNHLY, CDR2 FYNNEI. V was cut by 6 bases and J by 4 bases, with 13 bases left in between. Many counts were recorded for this clonotype. The antigen remains undetermined. Findings and caveats of the study: A TCR beta motif of several highly homologous variants seemed to mark ankylosing spondylitis blood.

Sequenced material: blood, either unsorted or a sorted T cell fraction (not recorded which). The source of this sequence is a male donor with ankylosing spondylitis or in good health (not recorded which). The chain recombines TRBV2 with TRBJ2-7; D is possibly TRBD1 (6 bases). Here the CDR3 DNA reads TGTGCCAGCAGCGCGGACAGCCTTTACGAGCAGTACTTC. It yields the protein CASSADSLYEQYF.